This T cell receptor (beta chain) was sequenced during a study of shared T cell receptors in the human thymus. Profiled with immunoSEQ multiplex PCR; TCRdb holds only in-frame clones, not every one. The data contain hundreds of thousands of clones, roughly 90% of them seen just once; the ten biggest clones take up approximately 0.011%. CDR3 length: 17 residues. Germline V gene lookup returns CDR1 SQVTM and CDR2 ANQGSEA. The ends lost 5 bases at V and 5 bases at J; junction bases unmatched: 17. This clone was seen only once. This sample was also put to use in a study of human thymus T cells. That study reports: Thymic resections from corrective heart surgery supplied the tissue.

V gene TRBV29-1 combines with J gene TRBJ1-4, with 7 positions matching TRBD1. This TCR came from a boy under two years old with a congenital heart defect. Input material: thymocytes. CDR3 residues: CSVTGQQKGGSNEKLFF. The CDR3 DNA reads as TGCAGCGTTACGGGACAGCAAAAGGGTGGGTCGAATGAAAAACTGTTTTTT.